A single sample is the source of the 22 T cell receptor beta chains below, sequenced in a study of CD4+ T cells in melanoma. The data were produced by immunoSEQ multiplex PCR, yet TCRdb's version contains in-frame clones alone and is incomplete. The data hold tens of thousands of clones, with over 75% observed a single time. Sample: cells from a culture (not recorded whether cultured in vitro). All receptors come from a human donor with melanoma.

The CDR3, as DNA: TGCAGCGTGGGGACAGGGGATGGCTACACCTTC. Translation: CSVGTGDGYTF. The J gene is TRBJ1-2, the V gene TRBV29-1, with 10 bases that match TRBD1. Unmatched junction bases numbered 1, after V lost 6 bases and J lost 6 bases. The CDR3 is 11 residues long. Germline lookup yields CDR1 SQVTM and CDR2 ANQGSEA.

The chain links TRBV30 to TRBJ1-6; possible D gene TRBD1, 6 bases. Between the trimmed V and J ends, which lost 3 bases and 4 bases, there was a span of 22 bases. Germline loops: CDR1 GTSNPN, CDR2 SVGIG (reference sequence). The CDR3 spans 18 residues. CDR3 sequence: CAWRHGTLRGAYNSPLHF. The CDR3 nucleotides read TGTGCCTGGAGGCACGGGACATTACGCGGCGCATATAATTCACCCCTCCACTTT.

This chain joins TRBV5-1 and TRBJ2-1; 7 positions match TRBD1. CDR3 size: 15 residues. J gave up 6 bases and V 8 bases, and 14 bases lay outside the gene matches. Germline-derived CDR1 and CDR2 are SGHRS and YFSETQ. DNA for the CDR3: TGCGCCAGTAAACTAGGGACAGTGGATTCCAATGAGCAGTTCTTC. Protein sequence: CASKLGTVDSNEQFF.

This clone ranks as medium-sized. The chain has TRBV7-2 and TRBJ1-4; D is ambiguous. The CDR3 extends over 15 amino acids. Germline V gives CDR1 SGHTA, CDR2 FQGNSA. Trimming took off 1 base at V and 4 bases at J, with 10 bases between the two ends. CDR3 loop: CASSLVARSNEKLFF. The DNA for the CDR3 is TGTGCCAGCAGCTTAGTAGCCAGGAGTAATGAAAAACTGTTTTTT.

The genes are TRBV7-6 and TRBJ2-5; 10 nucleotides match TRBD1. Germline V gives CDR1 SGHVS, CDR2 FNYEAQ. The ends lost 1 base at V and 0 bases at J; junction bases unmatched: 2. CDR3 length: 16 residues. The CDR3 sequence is CASSLVGTGDQETQYF. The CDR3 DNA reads TGTGCCAGCAGCTTAGTCGGGACAGGGGACCAAGAGACCCAGTACTTC.

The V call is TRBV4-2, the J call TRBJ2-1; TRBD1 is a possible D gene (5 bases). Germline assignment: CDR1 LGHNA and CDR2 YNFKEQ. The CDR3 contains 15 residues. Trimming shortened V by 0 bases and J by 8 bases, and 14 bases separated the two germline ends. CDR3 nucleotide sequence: TGTGCCAGCAGCCAAGATGAACGGCAGGGCTATGAGCAGTTCTTC. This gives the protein CASSQDERQGYEQFF.

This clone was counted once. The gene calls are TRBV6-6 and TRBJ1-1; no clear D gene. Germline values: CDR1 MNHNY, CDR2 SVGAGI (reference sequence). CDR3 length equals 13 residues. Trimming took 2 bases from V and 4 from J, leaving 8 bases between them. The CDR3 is CASSYQLTTEAFF. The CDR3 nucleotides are TGTGCCAGCAGTTACCAGCTCACCACTGAAGCTTTCTTT.

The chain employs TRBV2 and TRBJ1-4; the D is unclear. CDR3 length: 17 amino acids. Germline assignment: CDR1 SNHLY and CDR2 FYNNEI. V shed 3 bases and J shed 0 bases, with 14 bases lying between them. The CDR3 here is CASSDWAGLATNEKLFF. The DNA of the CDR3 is TGTGCCAGCAGTGATTGGGCAGGCCTTGCAACTAATGAAAAACTGTTTTTT.

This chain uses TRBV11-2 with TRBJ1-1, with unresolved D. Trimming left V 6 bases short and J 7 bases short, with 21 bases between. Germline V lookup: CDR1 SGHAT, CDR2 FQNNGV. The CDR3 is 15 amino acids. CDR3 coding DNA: TGTGCCAGCAGTCCCCGTAAGGACCGAACCGTTGAAGCTTTCTTT. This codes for CASSPRKDRTVEAFF.

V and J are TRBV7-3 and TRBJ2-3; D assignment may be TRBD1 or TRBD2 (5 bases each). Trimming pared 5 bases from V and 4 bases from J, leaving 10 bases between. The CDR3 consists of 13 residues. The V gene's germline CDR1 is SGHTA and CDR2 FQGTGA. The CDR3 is CASSEGLADTQYF. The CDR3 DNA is TGTGCCAGCAGCGAGGGGTTGGCAGATACGCAGTATTTT.

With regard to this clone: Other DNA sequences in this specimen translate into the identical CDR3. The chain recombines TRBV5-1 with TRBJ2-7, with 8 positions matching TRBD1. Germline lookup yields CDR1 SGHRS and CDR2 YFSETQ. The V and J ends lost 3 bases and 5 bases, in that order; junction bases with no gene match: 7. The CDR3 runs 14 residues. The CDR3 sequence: CASSSTDRAHEQYF. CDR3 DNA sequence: TGCGCCAGCAGCTCGACGGACAGGGCCCACGAGCAGTACTTC. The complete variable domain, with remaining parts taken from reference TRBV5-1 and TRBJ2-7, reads KAGVTQTPRYLIKTRGQQVTLSCSPISGHRSVSWYQQTPGQGLQFLFEYFSETQRNKGNFPGRFSGRQFSNSRSEMNVSTLELGDSALYLCASSSTDRAHEQYFGPGTRLTVT.

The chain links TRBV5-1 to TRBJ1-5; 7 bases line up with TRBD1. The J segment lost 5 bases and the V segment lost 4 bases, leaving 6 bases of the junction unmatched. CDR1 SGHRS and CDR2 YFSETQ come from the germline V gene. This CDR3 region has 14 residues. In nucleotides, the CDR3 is TGCGCCAGCAGCCCTACAGGGGTGGATCAGCCCCAGCATTTT. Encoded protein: CASSPTGVDQPQHF.

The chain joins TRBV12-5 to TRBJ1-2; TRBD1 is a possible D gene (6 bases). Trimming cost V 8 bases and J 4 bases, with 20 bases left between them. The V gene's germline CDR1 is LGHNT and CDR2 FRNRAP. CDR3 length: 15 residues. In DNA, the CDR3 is TGTGCTAGTAGCCTAACAAGAGACAGGAGCTATGGCTACACCTTC. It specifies CASSLTRDRSYGYTF.

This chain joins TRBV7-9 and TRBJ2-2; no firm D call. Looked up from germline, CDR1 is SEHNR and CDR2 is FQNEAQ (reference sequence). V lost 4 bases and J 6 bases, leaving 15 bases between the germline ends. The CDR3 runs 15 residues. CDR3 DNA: TGTGCCAGCAGCTGGAACACGGGTGTTTCCGGGGAGCTGTTTTTT. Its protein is CASSWNTGVSGELFF.

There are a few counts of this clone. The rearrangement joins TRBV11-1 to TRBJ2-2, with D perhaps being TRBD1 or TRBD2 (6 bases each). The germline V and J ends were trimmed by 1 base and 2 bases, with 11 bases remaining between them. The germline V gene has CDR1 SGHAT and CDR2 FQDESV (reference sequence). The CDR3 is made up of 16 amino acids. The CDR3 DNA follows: TGTGCCAGCAGCTTAGAATGGGGGGCCAACACCGGGGAGCTGTTTTTT. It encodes CASSLEWGANTGELFF.

Here the CDR3 reads CASSLGVYQETQYF. DNA for the CDR3: TGCGCCAGCAGCTTGGGGGTGTACCAAGAGACCCAGTACTTC. The chain joins TRBV5-1 to TRBJ2-5; D gene unclear. CDR3 size: 14 residues. V dropped 0 bases and J dropped 0 bases, with 6 bases sitting between them. Germline values: CDR1 SGHRS, CDR2 YFSETQ.

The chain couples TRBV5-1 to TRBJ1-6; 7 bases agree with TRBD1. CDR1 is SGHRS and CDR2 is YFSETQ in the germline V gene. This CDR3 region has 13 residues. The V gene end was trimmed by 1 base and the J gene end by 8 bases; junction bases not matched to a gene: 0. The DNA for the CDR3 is TGCGCCAGCAGCTTGACAGGGGATTCACCCCTCCACTTT. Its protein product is CASSLTGDSPLHF.

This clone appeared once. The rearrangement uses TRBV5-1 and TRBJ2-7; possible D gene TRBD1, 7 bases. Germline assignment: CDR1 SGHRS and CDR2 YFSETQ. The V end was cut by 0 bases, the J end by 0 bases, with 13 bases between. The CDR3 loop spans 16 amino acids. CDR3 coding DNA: TGCGCCAGCAGCTTGGGCCAGGGGGGTTACTCCTACGAGCAGTACTTC. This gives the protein CASSLGQGGYSYEQYF.

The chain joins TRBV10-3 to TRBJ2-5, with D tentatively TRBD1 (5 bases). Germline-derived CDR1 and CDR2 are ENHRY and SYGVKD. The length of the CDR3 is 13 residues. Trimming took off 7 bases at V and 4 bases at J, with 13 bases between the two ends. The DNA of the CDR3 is TGTGCCATCAAAAGGGGAACAGGAGAGACCCAGTACTTC. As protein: CAIKRGTGETQYF.

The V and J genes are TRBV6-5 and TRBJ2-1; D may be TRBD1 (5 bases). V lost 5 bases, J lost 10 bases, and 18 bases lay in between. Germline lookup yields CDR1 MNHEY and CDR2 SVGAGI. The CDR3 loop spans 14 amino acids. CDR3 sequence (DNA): TGTGCCAGCAGTCAACCCCACAGGATTTGGGAGCAGTTCTTC. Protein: CASSQPHRIWEQFF.

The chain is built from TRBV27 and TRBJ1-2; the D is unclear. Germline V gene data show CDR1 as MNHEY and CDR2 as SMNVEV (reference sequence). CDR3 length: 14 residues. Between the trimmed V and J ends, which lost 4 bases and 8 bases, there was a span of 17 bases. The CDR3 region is CASSSSGGLIGYTF. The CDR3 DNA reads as TGTGCCAGCAGTTCCTCGGGAGGTCTGATCGGCTACACCTTC.

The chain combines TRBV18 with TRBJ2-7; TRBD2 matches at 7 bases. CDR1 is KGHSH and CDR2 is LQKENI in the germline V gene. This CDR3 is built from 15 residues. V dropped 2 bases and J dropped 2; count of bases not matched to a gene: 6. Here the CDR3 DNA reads TGTGCCAGCTCACCATCCAGCGGGGCGACCTACGAGCAGTACTTC. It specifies CASSPSSGATYEQYF.